This TCR beta chain was recovered during a study of radiation and T cells in renal cell carcinoma. About the study: Nephrectomy followed 15 Gy stereotactic body radiation by 4 weeks. Findings and caveats of the study: Top tumor clonotypes rose in blood 2 weeks post-radiation, then contracted. No pretreatment tumor biopsies were available for baseline clonotypes.

Time point indicated: blood 2 weeks post-SBRT. Documented treatment: 15 Gy SBRT to primary tumor, nephrectomy 4 weeks later. Libraries were prepared by immunoSEQ multiplex PCR; TCRdb keeps only in-frame clonotypes and omits some of them. The profile shows 60,000 to 80,000 clones, roughly 82% of them singletons. As for this clone: What it binds is not known.

The specimen comprised blood, sampled from a patient whose treatment included radiotherapy and nephrectomy. This sequence originates from a man aged 60 to 75 with renal cell carcinoma.

The CDR3 spells CASSLARGRAYEQYF. The CDR3 region has the DNA TGTGCCAGCAGCTTGGCCAGGGGGCGAGCCTACGAGCAGTACTTC. The chain joins TRBV5-8 to TRBJ2-7, with 8 bases matching TRBD1. Germline CDR1 is SGHTS and CDR2 is YDEGEE. V lost 0 bases, J lost 2 bases, and 4 bases stayed unmatched. This CDR3 spans 15 amino acids.